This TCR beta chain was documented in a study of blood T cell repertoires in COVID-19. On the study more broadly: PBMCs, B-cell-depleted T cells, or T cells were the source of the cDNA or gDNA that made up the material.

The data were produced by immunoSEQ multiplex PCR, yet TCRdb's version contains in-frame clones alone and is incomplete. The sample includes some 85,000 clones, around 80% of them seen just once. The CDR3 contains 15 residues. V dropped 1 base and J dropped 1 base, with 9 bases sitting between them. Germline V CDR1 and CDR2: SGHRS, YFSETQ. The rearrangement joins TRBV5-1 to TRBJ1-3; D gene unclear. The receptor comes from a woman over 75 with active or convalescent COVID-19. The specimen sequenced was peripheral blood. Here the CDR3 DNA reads TGCGCCAGCAGCTTGACAGAAACTTCTGGAAACACCATATATTTT. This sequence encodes CASSLTETSGNTIYF.